This T cell receptor beta chain derives from a study of blood T cell repertoires in COVID-19. Profiling relied on immunoSEQ multiplex PCR, and the TCRdb table lists in-frame clones only, not all of them. The table has a few hundred thousand clones, about 90% seen once; the top ten hold about 15%. The trim removed 4 bases at V and 0 bases at J, leaving 6 bases unmatched. The CDR3 covers 16 residues. Germline lookup yields CDR1 SGHRS and CDR2 YFSETQ. Adults between roughly 18 and 95 years of age took part from about two dozen US areas. The source is a man aged 30 to 45 who had been exposed to COVID-19. The sample taken for sequencing was PBMCs or T cells enriched from blood (not recorded which). The gene calls are TRBV5-1 and TRBJ1-4; TRBD1 matches 7 bases. The CDR3 region is CASSKQDRPTNEKLFF. CDR3 DNA sequence: TGCGCCAGCAGCAAACAGGACAGGCCAACTAATGAAAAACTGTTTTTT.